This T cell receptor (beta chain) was documented in a study of blood T cell repertoires in COVID-19. For the study at large: PBMCs, B-cell-depleted T cells, or T cells provided the cDNA or gDNA that made up the material.

Here immunoSEQ multiplex PCR was the method, and the copy in TCRdb shows in-frame clones only, minus some. The sample gives about 220,000 clones, 80% to 85% of which show up once; roughly 5% is in the top ten. This CDR3 is 16 amino acids long. Germline V CDR1 and CDR2: MNHNY, SVGAGI (reference sequence). Trimming removed 0 bases at V and 0 bases at J, with 12 bases between. The sequence derives from a human donor in a cohort sampled during active COVID-19. The material sequenced was peripheral blood. J is TRBJ2-7 and V is TRBV6-6; D is possibly TRBD2 (6 bases). CDR3 region: CASSYSGGLVSYEQYF. CDR3 coding DNA: TGTGCCAGCAGTTACTCGGGGGGACTCGTCTCCTACGAGCAGTACTTC.